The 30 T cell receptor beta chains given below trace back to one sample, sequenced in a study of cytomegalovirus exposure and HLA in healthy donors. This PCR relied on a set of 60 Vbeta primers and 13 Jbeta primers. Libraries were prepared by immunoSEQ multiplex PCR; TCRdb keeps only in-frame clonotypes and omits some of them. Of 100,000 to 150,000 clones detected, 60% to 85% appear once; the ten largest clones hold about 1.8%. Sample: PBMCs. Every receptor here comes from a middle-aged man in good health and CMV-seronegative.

For the CDR3, the DNA is TGTGCCAGCAGCTTATATCTAGCGGGGACGGACCAAACCTACGAGCAGTACTTC. Amino acid sequence: CASSLYLAGTDQTYEQYF. The rearrangement links TRBV7-2 to TRBJ2-7; 9 bases match TRBD2. Losses at the gene ends were 2 bases for V and 2 bases for J; bases not matched to a gene: 13. The germline V gene encodes CDR1 SGHTA and CDR2 FQGNSA. The CDR3 spans 18 residues.

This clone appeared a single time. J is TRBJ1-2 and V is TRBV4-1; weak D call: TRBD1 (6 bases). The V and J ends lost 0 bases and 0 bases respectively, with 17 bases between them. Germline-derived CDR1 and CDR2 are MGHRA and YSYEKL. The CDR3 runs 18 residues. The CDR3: CASSQEGGSGRANYGYTF. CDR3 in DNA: TGCGCCAGCAGCCAAGAAGGGGGTTCGGGGCGAGCTAACTATGGCTACACCTTC.

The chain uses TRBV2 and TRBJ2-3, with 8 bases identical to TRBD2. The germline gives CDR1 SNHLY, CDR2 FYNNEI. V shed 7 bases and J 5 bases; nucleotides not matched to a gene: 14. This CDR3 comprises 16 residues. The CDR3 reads CASTEGIGLARDTQYF. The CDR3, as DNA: TGTGCCAGCACCGAGGGTATCGGACTAGCTCGAGATACGCAGTATTTT.

DNA of the CDR3: TGTGCCATCAGTGGACCTAGCGGGGAGTACAATGAGCAGTTCTTC. As protein: CAISGPSGEYNEQFF. This chain connects TRBV10-3 to TRBJ2-1, with 9 nucleotides matching TRBD2. Germline loops: CDR1 ENHRY, CDR2 SYGVKD. Trimming cost V 4 bases and J 4 bases; bases outside gene matches: 5. This CDR3 has 15 residues.

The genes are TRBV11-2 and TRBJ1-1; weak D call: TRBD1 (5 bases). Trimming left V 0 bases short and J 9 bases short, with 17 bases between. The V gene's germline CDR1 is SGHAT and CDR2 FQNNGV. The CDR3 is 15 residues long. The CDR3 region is CASSLEPGGARKAFF. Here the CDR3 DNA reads TGTGCCAGCAGCTTAGAACCCGGGGGTGCGCGGAAAGCTTTCTTT.

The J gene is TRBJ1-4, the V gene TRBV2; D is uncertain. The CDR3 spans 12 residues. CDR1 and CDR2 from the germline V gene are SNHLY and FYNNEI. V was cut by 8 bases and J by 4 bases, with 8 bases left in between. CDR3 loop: CASEAVNEKLFF. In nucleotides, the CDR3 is TGTGCCAGCGAGGCAGTTAATGAAAAACTGTTTTTT.

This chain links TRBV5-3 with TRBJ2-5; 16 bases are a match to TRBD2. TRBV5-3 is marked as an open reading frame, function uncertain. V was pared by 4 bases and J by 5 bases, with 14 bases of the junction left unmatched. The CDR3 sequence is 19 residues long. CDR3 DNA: TGTGCCAGAAGCCTCGGGACTAGCGGGGGGGACAGGAATGGGGAGACCCAGTACTTC. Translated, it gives CARSLGTSGGDRNGETQYF.

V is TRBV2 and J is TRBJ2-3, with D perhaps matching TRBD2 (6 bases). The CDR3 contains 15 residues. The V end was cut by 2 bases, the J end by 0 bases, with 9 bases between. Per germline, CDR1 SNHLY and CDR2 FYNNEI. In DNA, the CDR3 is TGTGCCAGCAGTGAAAGGGCGGGAAGCACAGATACGCAGTATTTT. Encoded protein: CASSERAGSTDTQYF.

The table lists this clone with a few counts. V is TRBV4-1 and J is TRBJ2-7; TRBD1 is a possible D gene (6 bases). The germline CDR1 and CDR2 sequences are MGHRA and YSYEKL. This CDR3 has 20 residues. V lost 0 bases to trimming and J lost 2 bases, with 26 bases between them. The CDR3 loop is CASSQDYRQGLEGCPYEQYF. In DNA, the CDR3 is TGCGCCAGCAGCCAAGATTATCGGCAGGGGTTAGAGGGGTGCCCCTACGAGCAGTACTTC.

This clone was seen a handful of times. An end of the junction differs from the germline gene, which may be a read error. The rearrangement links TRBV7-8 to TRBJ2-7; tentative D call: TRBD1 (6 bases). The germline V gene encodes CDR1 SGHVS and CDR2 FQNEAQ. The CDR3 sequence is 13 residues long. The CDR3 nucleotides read TGTGCCAGCAGGTTGGACAGCCCCTACGAGCGGTACTTC. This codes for CASRLDSPYERYF. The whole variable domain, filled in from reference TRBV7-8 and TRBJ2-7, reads GAGVSQSPRYKVAKRGQDVALRCDPISGHVSLFWYQQALGQGPEFLTYFQNEAQLDKSGLPSDRFFAERPEGSVSTLKIQRTQQEDSAVYLCASRLDSPYERYFGPGTRLTVT.

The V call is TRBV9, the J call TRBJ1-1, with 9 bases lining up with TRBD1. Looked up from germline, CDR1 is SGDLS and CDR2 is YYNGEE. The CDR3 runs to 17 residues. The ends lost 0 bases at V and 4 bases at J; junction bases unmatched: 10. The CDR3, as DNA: TGTGCCAGCAGCGTAGCCCCCCCGGACAGGGGAGGCACTGAAGCTTTCTTT. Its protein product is CASSVAPPDRGGTEAFF. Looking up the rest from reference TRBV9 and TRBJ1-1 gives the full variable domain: DSGVTQTPKHLITATGQRVTLRCSPRSGDLSVYWYQQSLDQGLQFLIQYYNGEERAKGNILERFSAQQFPDLHSELNLSSLELGDSALYFCASSVAPPDRGGTEAFFGQGTRLTVV.

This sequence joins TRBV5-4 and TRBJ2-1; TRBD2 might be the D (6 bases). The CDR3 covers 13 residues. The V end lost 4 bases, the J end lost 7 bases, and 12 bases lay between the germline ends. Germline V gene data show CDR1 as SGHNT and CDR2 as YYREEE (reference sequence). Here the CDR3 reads CASSAGPLNEQFF. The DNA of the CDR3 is TGTGCCAGCAGCGCGGGGCCGTTGAATGAGCAGTTCTTC.

The CDR3 region is CASSYKAGRGTEAFF. CDR3 bases: TGTGCCAGCAGTTACAAGGCGGGGAGGGGCACTGAAGCTTTCTTT. This sequence joins TRBV6-5 and TRBJ1-1; D perhaps matches TRBD1 (5 bases). The germline V gene has CDR1 MNHEY and CDR2 SVGAGI. The ends were cut back, 2 bases at V and 4 bases at J, with 14 bases in the middle. The CDR3 has 15 amino acids.

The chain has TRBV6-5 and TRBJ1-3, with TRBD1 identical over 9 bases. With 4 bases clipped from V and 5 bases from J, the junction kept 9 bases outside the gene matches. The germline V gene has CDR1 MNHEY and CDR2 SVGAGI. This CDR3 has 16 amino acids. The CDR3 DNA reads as TGTGCCAGCAGTTCCGGGACAGGGTTTAGTAGAAACACCATATATTTT. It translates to CASSSGTGFSRNTIYF.

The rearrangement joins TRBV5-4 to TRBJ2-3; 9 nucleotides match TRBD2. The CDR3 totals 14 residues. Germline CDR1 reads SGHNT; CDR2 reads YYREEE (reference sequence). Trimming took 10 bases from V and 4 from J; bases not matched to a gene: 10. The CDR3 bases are TGTGCCGGAAGACTAGCGGTGAGGTCAGATACGCAGTATTTT. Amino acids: CAGRLAVRSDTQYF.

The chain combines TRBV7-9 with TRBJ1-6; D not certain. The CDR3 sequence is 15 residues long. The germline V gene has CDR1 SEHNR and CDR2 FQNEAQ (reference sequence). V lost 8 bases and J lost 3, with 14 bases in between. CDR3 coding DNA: TGTGCCAGCTCCCGTGAGGAGTTCTATAATTCACCCCTCCACTTT. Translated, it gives CASSREEFYNSPLHF.

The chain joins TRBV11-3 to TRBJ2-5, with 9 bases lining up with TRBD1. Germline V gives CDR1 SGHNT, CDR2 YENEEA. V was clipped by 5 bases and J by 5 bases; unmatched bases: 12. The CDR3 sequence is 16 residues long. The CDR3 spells CASSRRAGQGGETQYF. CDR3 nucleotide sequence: TGTGCCAGCAGCAGAAGAGCGGGACAGGGCGGGGAGACCCAGTACTTC.

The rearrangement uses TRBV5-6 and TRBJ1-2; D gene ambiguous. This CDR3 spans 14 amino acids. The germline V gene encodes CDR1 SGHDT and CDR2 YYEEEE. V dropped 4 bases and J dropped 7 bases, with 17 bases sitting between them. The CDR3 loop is CASSPSDPSGGYTF. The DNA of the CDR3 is TGTGCCAGCAGCCCCTCGGATCCAAGCGGTGGCTACACCTTC.

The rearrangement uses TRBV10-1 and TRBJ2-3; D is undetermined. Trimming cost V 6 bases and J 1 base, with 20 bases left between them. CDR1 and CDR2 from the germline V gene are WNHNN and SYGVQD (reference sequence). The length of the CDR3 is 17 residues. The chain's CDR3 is CASRVHPLIVRTDTQYF. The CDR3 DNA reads TGCGCCAGCAGGGTTCATCCTTTAATAGTCCGCACAGATACGCAGTATTTT.

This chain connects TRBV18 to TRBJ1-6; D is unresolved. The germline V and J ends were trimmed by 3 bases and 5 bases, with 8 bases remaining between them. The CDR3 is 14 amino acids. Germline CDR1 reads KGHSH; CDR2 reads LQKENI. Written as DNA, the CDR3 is TGTGCCAGCTCACCTTCGGGAAATAATTCACCCCTCCACTTT. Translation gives CASSPSGNNSPLHF. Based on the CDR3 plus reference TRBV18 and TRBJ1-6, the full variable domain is NAGVMQNPRHLVRRRGQEARLRCSPMKGHSHVYWYRQLPEEGLKFMVYLQKENIIDESGMPKERFSAEFPKEGPSILRIQQVVRGDSAAYFCASSPSGNNSPLHFGNGTRLTVT.

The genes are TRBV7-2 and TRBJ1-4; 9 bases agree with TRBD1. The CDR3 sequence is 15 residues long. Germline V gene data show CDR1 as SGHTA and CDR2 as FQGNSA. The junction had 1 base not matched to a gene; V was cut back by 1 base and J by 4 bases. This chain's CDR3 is CASSLGGQGNEKLFF. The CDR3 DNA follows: TGTGCCAGCAGCTTAGGGGGACAGGGTAATGAAAAACTGTTTTTT.

The CDR3, as DNA: TGCAGCGTTGAAGGACAGGGTGGAAATGAGCAGTTCTTC. The encoded protein is CSVEGQGGNEQFF. The chain has TRBV29-1 and TRBJ2-1; TRBD1 aligns across 7 bases. The V segment lost 1 base and the J segment 7 bases; nucleotides outside the gene matches: 4. Per the germline V gene, CDR1 is SQVTM and CDR2 is ANQGSEA. This CDR3 has 13 residues.

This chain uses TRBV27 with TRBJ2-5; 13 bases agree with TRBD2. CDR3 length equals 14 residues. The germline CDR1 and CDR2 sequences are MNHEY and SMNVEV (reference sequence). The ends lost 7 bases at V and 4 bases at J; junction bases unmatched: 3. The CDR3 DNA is TGTGCCAGCACCAGACTAGCGGGGGGAGAGACCCAGTACTTC. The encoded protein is CASTRLAGGETQYF.

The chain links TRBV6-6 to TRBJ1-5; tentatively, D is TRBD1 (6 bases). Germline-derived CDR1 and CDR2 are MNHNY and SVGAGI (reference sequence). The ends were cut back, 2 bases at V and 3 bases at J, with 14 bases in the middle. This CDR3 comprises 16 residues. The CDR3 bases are TGTGCCAGCAGTTACGTGGGGGGGCTTGACAATCAGCCCCAGCATTTT. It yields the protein CASSYVGGLDNQPQHF.

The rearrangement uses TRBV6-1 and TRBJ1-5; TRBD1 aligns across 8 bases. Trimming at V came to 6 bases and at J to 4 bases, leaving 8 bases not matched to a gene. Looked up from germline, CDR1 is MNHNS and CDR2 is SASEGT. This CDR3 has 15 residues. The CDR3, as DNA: TGTGCCAGCAGACGATTGGGACAGGAAAATCAGCCCCAGCATTTT. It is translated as CASRRLGQENQPQHF.

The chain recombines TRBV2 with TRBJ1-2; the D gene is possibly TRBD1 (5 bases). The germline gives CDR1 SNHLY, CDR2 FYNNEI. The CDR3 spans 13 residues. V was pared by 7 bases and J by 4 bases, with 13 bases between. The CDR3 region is CASMGGLGYGYTF. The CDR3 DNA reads TGTGCCAGCATGGGGGGTCTGGGCTATGGCTACACCTTC. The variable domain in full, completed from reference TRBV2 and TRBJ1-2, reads EPEVTQTPSHQVTQMGQEVILRCVPISNHLYFYWYRQILGQKVEFLVSFYNNEISEKSEIFDDQFSVERPDGSNFTLKIRSTKLEDSAMYFCASMGGLGYGYTFGSGTRLTVV.

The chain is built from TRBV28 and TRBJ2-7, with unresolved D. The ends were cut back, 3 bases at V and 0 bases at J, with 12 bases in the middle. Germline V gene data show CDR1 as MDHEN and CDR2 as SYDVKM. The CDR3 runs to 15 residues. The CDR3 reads CASSFGVSSSYEQYV. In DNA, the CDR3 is TGTGCCAGCAGTTTCGGAGTCTCTAGCTCCTACGAGCAGTACGTC.

CDR3 in amino acids: CASSLEGTGFTYEQYV. CDR3 DNA sequence: TGTGCCAGCAGCCTTGAGGGGACAGGGTTTACCTACGAGCAGTACGTC. The J gene is TRBJ2-7, the V gene TRBV11-2; TRBD1 agrees at 9 bases. Unmatched junction bases numbered 10, after V lost 5 bases and J lost 2 bases. CDR1 is SGHAT and CDR2 is FQNNGV in the germline V gene. CDR3 length: 16 residues.

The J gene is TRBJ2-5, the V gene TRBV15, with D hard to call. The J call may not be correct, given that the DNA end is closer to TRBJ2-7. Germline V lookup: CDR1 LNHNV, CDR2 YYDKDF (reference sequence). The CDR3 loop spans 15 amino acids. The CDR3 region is CATSRGGGSSYEQYF. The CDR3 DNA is TGTGCCACCAGCAGAGGCGGCGGCAGCTCCTACGAGCAGTACTTC.

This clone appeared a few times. The CDR3 DNA reads as TGCGCCAGCAGCCAAGATCTTAATTTTGGCTCAGGGCTCGTTGGGGCTTTCTTT. It encodes CASSQDLNFGSGLVGAFF. V usage is TRBV4-1 and J usage is TRBJ1-1; D is possibly TRBD1 (5 bases). Germline V lookup: CDR1 MGHRA, CDR2 YSYEKL. This CDR3 has 18 residues. Trimming cost V 0 bases and J 11 bases, with 28 bases left between them.